This T cell receptor (beta chain) was recorded in a study of CD8+ T cells in alopecia areata. Regarding the study as a whole: Normal scalp showed lower clonality than lesional scalp, especially alopecia totalis/universalis.

Isolated RNA was reverse transcribed into cDNA used as the sequencing template. Libraries were prepared by immunoSEQ multiplex PCR; TCRdb keeps only in-frame clonotypes and omits some of them. The sample includes about 110,000 clones, 59% of them seen just once. Germline V CDR1 and CDR2: SGHTA, FQGNSA. CDR3 length: 15 residues. Note on this clone: Its antigen is still unknown. The junction departs from the called germline gene at one end, perhaps through a read error.

The origin of this receptor is a human donor in good health. The V and J genes are TRBV7-2 and TRBJ2-7, with D perhaps matching TRBD1 or TRBD2 (5 bases each). Sequences were obtained from CD8+ T cells sorted from blood. CDR3 amino acids: CASSYGIGASHEQYF. The DNA of the CDR3 is TGTGCCAGCAGCTACGGGATAGGGGCCTCCCACGAGCAGTACTTC.